This T cell receptor (beta chain) was recorded in a study of blood T cells in healthy people across ages. Study-wide background: About one barcoded beta molecule per two T cells came from capture by template switching.

Comments on this clonotype: One end of the junction fails to match germline, which may point to a read error.

Sample-barcoded 5' priming and a J-beta primer mix drove a second PCR of about 7 to 11 cycles. TCRdb processed the 5' RACE reads anew with MiXCR; each CDR3 protein has one entry. Among a few hundred thousand distinct CDR3 sequences, 27% were seen once, and the ten largest hold 3% to 4.5%. The length of the CDR3 is 14 residues. The V gene's germline CDR1 is MNHEY and CDR2 SVGAGI. This sample also belongs to another study, concerning T cells of mothers and their children. From that second work: Three healthy Caucasian mothers and their six children were the donors. Each 15 ul cDNA reaction used approximately 1.5 ug RNA; all RNA was used.

The specimen was blood. The clonotype comes from a boy between 2 and 15 years old in good health. The chain links TRBV6-5 to TRBJ1-6, with TRBD1 matching over 7 bases. CDR3 DNA sequence: TGTGTCAGCAGCCGACAGGGCTATAATTCACCCCTCCACTTT. Its protein is CVSSRQGYNSPLHF.